The 4 T cell receptor beta chains in this list originate from one sample, sequenced in a study of blood T cell repertoires in COVID-19. TCRdb's copy holds only in-frame clones and misses some; the assay was immunoSEQ multiplex PCR. The table has approximately 210,000 clones, around nine tenths seen once. The sample consisted of peripheral blood. The receptor set was obtained from a woman aged 40 to 50 with acute or convalescent COVID-19.

CDR3 sequence (DNA): TGTGCCAGCAGTGAGGGGACAGGGGGCGCAACAGAAGCTTTCTTT. Its protein is CASSEGTGGATEAFF. The rearrangement uses TRBV2 and TRBJ1-1; TRBD1 matches 12 bases. CDR1 is SNHLY, CDR2 FYNNEI, per germline. Losses at the gene ends were 3 bases for V and 8 bases for J; bases not matched to a gene: 7. This CDR3 is 15 amino acids long.

The rearrangement joins TRBV2 to TRBJ1-6, with 9 positions matching TRBD1. Trimming removed 10 bases from V and 6 bases from J; junction bases left unmatched: 10. Per the germline V gene, CDR1 is SNHLY and CDR2 is FYNNEI. The CDR3 extends over 15 amino acids. Here the CDR3 reads CANSQGAIGNSPLHF. CDR3 DNA: TGTGCCAATTCACAGGGGGCCATCGGTAATTCACCCCTCCACTTT.

J is TRBJ1-4 and V is TRBV5-6; D is unclear. The CDR3 sequence is 19 residues long. V gave up 5 bases and J gave up 6 bases, with 29 bases separating them. Germline assignment: CDR1 SGHDT and CDR2 YYEEEE. CDR3 DNA sequence: TGTGCCAGCAGTCCAAGAGGGTCCCGGACGATCCTAGAGGATGAAAAACTGTTTTTT. Protein: CASSPRGSRTILEDEKLFF.

The chain joins TRBV3-1 (or the pseudogene TRBV3-2) to TRBJ1-2; TRBD1 is a possible D gene (5 bases). Germline lookup yields CDR1 LGHDT and CDR2 YNNKEL (reference sequence). V was clipped by 0 bases and J by 7 bases, with 18 bases between them. The CDR3 is 16 amino acids. The CDR3 protein is CASSQDYTPQGGGYTF. CDR3 DNA: TGTGCCAGCAGCCAAGACTATACCCCCCAGGGAGGTGGCTACACCTTC.